A single T cell receptor (beta chain) is shown here with its context. The data were taken from a study of T cell changes during pregnancy in multiple sclerosis. The assay was immunoSEQ multiplex PCR, and TCRdb's table has in-frame clones only and misses some. This table holds 37,000 or so clones, 90% found once. There are 14 residues in the CDR3. Germline V gene sequence: CDR1 LGHNA, CDR2 YSLEER. Deletions cut 0 bases from V and 6 bases from J, with 12 bases between. Sequences were derived from CD4+ T cells from peripheral blood mononuclear cells, sampled in the second trimester of pregnancy. The receptor comes from a female donor with multiple sclerosis, enrolled in a pregnancy study. The chain carries TRBV4-3 and TRBJ2-7; D unclear. The CDR3 DNA is TGCGCCAGCAGCCAAGATCCCACTTCTGCCGAGCAGTACTTC. Its protein product is CASSQDPTSAEQYF.